This paragraph reports one T cell receptor (beta chain). Its binding antigen is unknown. One base away there is no much larger clone; base qualities are not given. TCR beta CDR3 regions were sequenced from DNA using the immunoSEQ Assay. Turning to the authors' computational methods: T cell density was computed as TCR beta template counts normalized to usable DNA estimated by amplifying housekeeping genes. Richness was estimated with the preseqR package, extrapolating to 400,000 templates for PBMC samples and 120,000 templates for tissue samples. Clonality was defined by subtracting Pielou's evenness from one. To identify tissue-enriched TCRs, differential abundance testing was run on productive amino-acid clonotypes with a minimum total count of 5 and an alpha of 0.1. The Jaccard Index and the Morisita Overlap Index were used to quantify repertoire overlap between compartments. GLIPH grouped TCR beta CDR3s together with public tetramer-defined viral CDR3s, and a viral motif had to include at least three viral sequences and also show V-gene enrichment. In its TCRdb copy, this immuneACCESS table keeps in-frame sequences only and misses some clones. Where compared with another copy, unresolved V genes explain less than half of these, and the others have no known cause. That table furnishes V, J and clone size, whereas the DNA furnished D and trimming. This sample lists around 50,000 clones; over 80% were detected once. The ten largest clonotypes hold approximately 20% of the sample.

The data were taken from a study of T cells in localized non-small cell lung cancer (dated by TCRdb to 2018 to 2020). For the wider study: Comparing tumors with uninvolved tumor-adjacent lungs, the study looked at the T cell repertoires of around 250 patients with early-stage NSCLC. The cohort was made up of roughly 250 treatment-naive NSCLC patients whose localized lung tumors had been resected. NSCLC patients had a mean age of roughly 64 years, and fewer than 150 were male and more than 90 female.

From its cysteine to its phenylalanine, the CDR3 spans 13 amino acids. The only DNA kept is the CDR3, 39 bases in frame from the first base. Deletion took 8 bases off V and 5 bases off J, with a span of 15 bases between the germline ends. CDR1 and CDR2, looked up from the germline V gene (reference sequence), are LNHDA and SQIVND. Broader findings and caveats from the paper: Because multi-region tumor sequencing was not done, intratumor heterogeneity could not be ruled out. The highest T cell clonality was observed in uninvolved tumor-adjacent lung, where clonality exceeded that of tumor, suggesting that antigenic responses were more focused in uninvolved tumor-adjacent lung. Because of the exploratory design, TCR variables were selected using unadjusted p-values without false-discovery rate correction. Longer overall survival was associated with higher blood T cell density, whereas shorter survival was associated with higher adjacent-lung clonality. Of the top 100 tumor clones, a median of roughly 53 were detected in paired uninvolved adjacent lung; under 30 were also among that lung's top 100.

At diagnosis, peripheral blood, uninvolved tumor-adjacent lung and tumor were collected and were preserved as a mix of fresh-frozen and FFPE material. Blood samples were analyzed as peripheral blood mononuclear cells for TCR repertoire profiling. The V and J segments used are TRBV19 and TRBJ1-2; no D gene can be assigned with confidence. Here the sequenced sample was peripheral blood, taken before any cancer treatment. The origin of this receptor is a female donor of 60 years or more with stage II squamous cell lung carcinoma. The nucleotide sequence reads as follows: TGTGCCAGTCGAAGGGATTCGGCATATGGCTACACCTTC. This translates into CASRRDSAYGYTF.